These T cell receptor beta chains were read from a single sample in a study of T cell repertoires and HLA-DP antigens. No cognate antigen is known for these TCRs. The assay was immunoSEQ multiplex PCR, and TCRdb's table has in-frame clones only and misses some. The data hold roughly 110,000 clones, with nearly 95% observed a single time. What was sequenced was CD4+ T cells from PBMCs. The source is a woman aged 18-29 years in good health and CMV-seronegative. CDR3s include the opening cysteine and the closing phenylalanine or tryptophan. D genes are given only for firm matches. The listing skips clone size in some rows; elsewhere it reads once, few, many or a size class.

v_call: TRBV5-8; j_call: TRBJ1-4; d_call: NA; clone_size: NA; cdr3_nt: TGTGCCAGCAGCTTCTGGGGAAGTGGTGAAAAACTGTTTTTT; cdr3_aa: CASSFWGSGEKLFF
v_call: TRBV19; j_call: TRBJ2-5; d_call: NA; clone_size: few; cdr3_nt: TGTGCCACCCGACAGGCGGGAGAGACCCAGTACTTC; cdr3_aa: CATRQAGETQYF
v_call: TRBV7-2; j_call: TRBJ2-7; d_call: TRBD2; clone_size: NA; cdr3_nt: TGTGCCAGCTCAGGGGCTAGCGGGAGGAAGGGGGAGCAGTACTTC; cdr3_aa: CASSGASGRKGEQYF
v_call: TRBV7-3; j_call: TRBJ1-1; d_call: NA; clone_size: NA; cdr3_nt: TGTGCCAGCAGCAGACAGGTGAACACTGAAGCTTTCTTT; cdr3_aa: CASSRQVNTEAFF
v_call: TRBV6-5; j_call: TRBJ1-2; d_call: NA; clone_size: NA; cdr3_nt: TGTGCCAGCAGTTACGTCATGGGGGGCGACTATGGCTACACCTTC; cdr3_aa: CASSYVMGGDYGYTF
v_call: TRBV5-1; j_call: TRBJ2-2; d_call: NA; clone_size: NA; cdr3_nt: TGCGCCAGCAGCTTGAGACTCAGCACGAACACCGGGGAGCTGTTTTTT; cdr3_aa: CASSLRLSTNTGELFF
v_call: TRBV28; j_call: TRBJ2-5; d_call: TRBD2; clone_size: NA; cdr3_nt: TGTGCCAGCAGTCAACCCGGGGGGGACGTTGAGACCCAGTACTTC; cdr3_aa: CASSQPGGDVETQYF
v_call: TRBV7-2; j_call: TRBJ2-1; d_call: NA; clone_size: NA; cdr3_nt: TGTGCCAGCAGCCCCCAAGCGGCCGCTGAGCAGTTCTTC; cdr3_aa: CASSPQAAAEQFF
v_call: TRBV28; j_call: TRBJ1-4; d_call: TRBD1; clone_size: once; cdr3_nt: TGTGCCAGCAGTCTACTCAAGTCCGGGACAGGGAAGTTTGTGGGTGAAAAACTGTTTTTT; cdr3_aa: CASSLLKSGTGKFVGEKLFF
v_call: TRBV29-1; j_call: TRBJ2-1; d_call: TRBD2; clone_size: NA; cdr3_nt: TGCAGCGTTGTCGGGAGGCCAATTAACAATGAGCAGTTCTTC; cdr3_aa: CSVVGRPINNEQFF
v_call: TRBV25-1; j_call: TRBJ1-1; d_call: NA; clone_size: NA; cdr3_nt: TGTGCCAGCAGTGTGAGGCAGGGGATCACTGAAGCTTTCTTT; cdr3_aa: CASSVRQGITEAFF
v_call: TRBV4-1; j_call: TRBJ1-2; d_call: NA; clone_size: NA; cdr3_nt: TGCGCCAGCAGCCAAGAGCGGTCGAGGGGCTACACCTTC; cdr3_aa: CASSQERSRGYTF
v_call: TRBV9; j_call: TRBJ2-1; d_call: NA; clone_size: NA; cdr3_nt: TGTGCCAGCAGCGTAGATAGCGGAGGCTACAATGAGCAGTTCTTC; cdr3_aa: CASSVDSGGYNEQFF
v_call: TRBV12-5; j_call: TRBJ2-3; d_call: TRBD1; clone_size: NA; cdr3_nt: TGTGCTAGTGGTCCAGGGGGAATAGATACGCAGTATTTT; cdr3_aa: CASGPGGIDTQYF
v_call: TRBV7-3; j_call: TRBJ2-1; d_call: TRBD2; clone_size: NA; cdr3_nt: TGTGCCAGCAGTAAGTTAGCGGGAGCGTCCGACAATGAGCAGTTCTTC; cdr3_aa: CASSKLAGASDNEQFF
v_call: TRBV7-8; j_call: TRBJ1-5; d_call: NA; clone_size: NA; cdr3_nt: TGTGCCAGCAGCCTCGGACAGAGTAGCAATCAGCCCCAGCATTTT; cdr3_aa: CASSLGQSSNQPQHF
v_call: TRBV7-2; j_call: TRBJ1-6; d_call: NA; clone_size: NA; cdr3_nt: TGTGCCAGCAGCTCCCTCGCGGCACCCCTCCACTTT; cdr3_aa: CASSSLAAPLHF